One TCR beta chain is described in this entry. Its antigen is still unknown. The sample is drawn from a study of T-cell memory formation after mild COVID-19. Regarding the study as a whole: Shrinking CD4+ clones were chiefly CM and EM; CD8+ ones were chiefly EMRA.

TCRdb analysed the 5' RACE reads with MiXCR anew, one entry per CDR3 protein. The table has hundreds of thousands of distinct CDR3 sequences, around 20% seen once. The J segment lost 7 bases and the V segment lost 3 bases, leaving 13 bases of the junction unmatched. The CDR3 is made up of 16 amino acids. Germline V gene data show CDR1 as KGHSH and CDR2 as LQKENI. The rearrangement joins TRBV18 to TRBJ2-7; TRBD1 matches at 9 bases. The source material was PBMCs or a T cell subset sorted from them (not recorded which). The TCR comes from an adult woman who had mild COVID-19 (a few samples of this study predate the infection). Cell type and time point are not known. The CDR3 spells CASSPNKAGQGWEQYF. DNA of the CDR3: TGTGCCAGCTCACCCAACAAAGCCGGACAGGGGTGGGAGCAGTACTTC.